The 12 T cell receptor beta chains in this list originate from one sample, sequenced in a study of cytomegalovirus exposure and HLA in healthy donors. The PCR used 60 Vbeta and 13 Jbeta primers. TCRdb's copy holds only in-frame clones and misses some; the assay was immunoSEQ multiplex PCR. This sample carries 250,000 or so clones, 85% to 90% of them seen once, and the ten largest clones take around 1.4%. Sample: PBMCs. Source of these receptors: a human donor in good health.

The chain joins TRBV7-9 to TRBJ2-5; 7 bases map to TRBD2. The CDR3 loop spans 13 amino acids. Looked up from germline, CDR1 is SEHNR and CDR2 is FQNEAQ (reference sequence). J lost 4 bases, V lost 3 bases, and 2 bases had no gene match. This chain's CDR3 is CASSLGGRETQYF. The CDR3 DNA reads TGTGCCAGCAGCTTGGGCGGGAGAGAGACCCAGTACTTC.

The chain recombines TRBV6-1 with TRBJ1-1; TRBD1 agrees at 8 bases. This CDR3 has 17 amino acids. The V segment lost 4 bases and the J segment 2 bases; nucleotides outside the gene matches: 12. Germline loops: CDR1 MNHNS, CDR2 SASEGT. The CDR3 reads CASSGRNRGGFNTEAFF. As DNA, the CDR3 is TGTGCCAGCAGTGGGCGAAACAGGGGGGGTTTTAACACTGAAGCTTTCTTT.

CDR3 region: CAWSVPGTATNEKLFF. DNA of the CDR3: TGTGCCTGGAGTGTACCTGGTACGGCAACTAATGAAAAACTGTTTTTT. V gene TRBV30 combines with J gene TRBJ1-4; D not certain. Germline values: CDR1 GTSNPN, CDR2 SVGIG (reference sequence). The CDR3 length is 16 residues. The V end was cut by 0 bases, the J end by 0 bases, with 11 bases between.

The V and J genes are TRBV11-2 and TRBJ2-7, with D maybe TRBD2 (5 bases). V lost 3 bases, J lost 2 bases, and 17 bases lay in between. Germline-derived CDR1 and CDR2 are SGHAT and FQNNGV. This CDR3 region has 16 residues. CDR3 nucleotides: TGTGCCAGCAGCTTTAGGCGGAGGAGAGGCACCTACGAGCAGTACTTC. Translating it yields CASSFRRRRGTYEQYF.

This chain joins TRBV28 and TRBJ2-2; D is ambiguous. The CDR3 length is 14 residues. Trimming pared 7 bases from V and 4 bases from J, leaving 13 bases between. CDR1 and CDR2 from the germline V gene are MDHEN and SYDVKM. In nucleotides, the CDR3 is TGTGCCAGCACCCTGAGAGGTTCCACCGGGGAGCTGTTTTTT. It yields the protein CASTLRGSTGELFF.

This chain links TRBV7-2 with TRBJ2-5, with D unclear. The end of the DNA aligns better with TRBJ2-7, so the J call may be wrong. Germline CDR1 SGHTA, CDR2 FQGNSA. The CDR3 loop spans 12 amino acids. This CDR3 reads CASSLWGYEQYF. In DNA, the CDR3 is TGTGCCAGCAGCTTGTGGGGCTACGAGCAGTACTTC.

This chain links TRBV7-2 with TRBJ2-1, with 7 bases aligning to TRBD2. Germline CDR1 reads SGHTA; CDR2 reads FQGNSA. CDR3 length: 16 amino acids. Germline trimming cut 3 bases from V and 4 bases from J; bases unmatched to any gene: 9. The CDR3: CASSFRTQRDYNEQFF. The CDR3 DNA is TGTGCCAGCAGCTTCCGTACCCAGCGGGATTACAATGAGCAGTTCTTC.

In this sample, this clone turned up once. The CDR3 loop reads CASSVRTTGEQYF. The DNA for the CDR3 is TGTGCCAGCAGTGTTAGGACAACCGGCGAGCAGTACTTC. The V call is TRBV6-1, the J call TRBJ2-7; D may be TRBD1 (5 bases). The CDR3 has 13 amino acids. V was shortened by 4 bases and J by 6 bases, with 13 bases between the two germline ends. Germline V gene data show CDR1 as MNHNS and CDR2 as SASEGT.

V is TRBV28 and J is TRBJ2-7, with 10 bases matching TRBD1. The germline gives CDR1 MDHEN, CDR2 SYDVKM. The CDR3 loop spans 15 amino acids. Trimming at V came to 3 bases and at J to 7 bases, leaving 9 bases not matched to a gene. The CDR3 protein is CASSLGGQGFAEQYF. In DNA, the CDR3 is TGTGCCAGCAGTTTGGGGGGACAGGGGTTCGCGGAGCAGTACTTC. The full variable domain, rest sourced from reference TRBV28 and TRBJ2-7, is DVKVTQSSRYLVKRTGEKVFLECVQDMDHENMFWYRQDPGLGLRLIYFSYDVKMKEKGDIPEGYSVSREKKERFSLILESASTNQTSMYLCASSLGGQGFAEQYFGPGTRLTVT.

The chain is built from TRBV6-5 and TRBJ1-2; TRBD1 matches at 8 bases. Germline CDR1 MNHEY, CDR2 SVGAGI. After removal of 6 bases from V and 7 bases from J, the junction contained 13 bases not matched to a gene. The CDR3 has 15 amino acids. Here the CDR3 DNA reads TGTGCCAGCAGACCGGATAAGGACAGGGTTCGTGGCTACACCTTC. Its protein product is CASRPDKDRVRGYTF.

V is TRBV5-1 and J is TRBJ1-2; no firm D call. Trimming stripped 6 bases from V and 1 base from J, with 19 bases between. The CDR3 totals 16 residues. Germline lookup yields CDR1 SGHRS and CDR2 YFSETQ. The CDR3 sequence: CASTAWAGSVNYGYTF. CDR3 DNA: TGCGCCAGCACAGCTTGGGCAGGTTCGGTTAACTATGGCTACACCTTC.

The CDR3 loop reads CASSLRGTNYGYTF. DNA of the CDR3: TGTGCCAGCAGTTTACGAGGTACCAACTATGGCTACACCTTC. The V and J genes are TRBV27 and TRBJ1-2, with unresolved D. The germline V and J ends were trimmed by 2 bases and 2 bases, with 9 bases remaining between them. The germline V gene encodes CDR1 MNHEY and CDR2 SMNVEV (reference sequence). The CDR3 length is 14 residues.